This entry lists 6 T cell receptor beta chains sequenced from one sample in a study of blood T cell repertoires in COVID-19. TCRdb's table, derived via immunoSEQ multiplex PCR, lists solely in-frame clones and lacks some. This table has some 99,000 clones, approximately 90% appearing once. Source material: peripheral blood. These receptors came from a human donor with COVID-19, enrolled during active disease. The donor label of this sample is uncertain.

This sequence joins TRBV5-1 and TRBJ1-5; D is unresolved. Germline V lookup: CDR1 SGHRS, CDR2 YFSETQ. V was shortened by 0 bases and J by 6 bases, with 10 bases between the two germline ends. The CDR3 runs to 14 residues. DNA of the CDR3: TGCGCCAGCAGCTTGGTCGGTGAGGGTCAGCCCCAGCATTTT. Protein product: CASSLVGEGQPQHF. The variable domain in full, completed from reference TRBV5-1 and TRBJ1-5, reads KAGVTQTPRYLIKTRGQQVTLSCSPISGHRSVSWYQQTPGQGLQFLFEYFSETQRNKGNFPGRFSGRQFSNSRSEMNVSTLELGDSALYLCASSLVGEGQPQHFGDGTRLSIL.

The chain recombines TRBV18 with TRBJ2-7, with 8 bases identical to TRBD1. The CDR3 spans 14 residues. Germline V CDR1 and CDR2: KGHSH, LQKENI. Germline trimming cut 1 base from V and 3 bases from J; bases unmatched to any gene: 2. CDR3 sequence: CASSPLGQGYEQYF. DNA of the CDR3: TGTGCCAGCTCACCACTTGGACAGGGCTACGAGCAGTACTTC.

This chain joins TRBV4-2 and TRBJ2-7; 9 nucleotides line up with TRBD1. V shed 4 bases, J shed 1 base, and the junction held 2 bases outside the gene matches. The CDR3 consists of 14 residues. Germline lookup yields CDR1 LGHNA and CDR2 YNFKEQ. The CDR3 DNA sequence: TGTGCCAGCAGCCGGGACAGGGCGTCCTACGAGCAGTACTTC. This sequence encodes CASSRDRASYEQYF.

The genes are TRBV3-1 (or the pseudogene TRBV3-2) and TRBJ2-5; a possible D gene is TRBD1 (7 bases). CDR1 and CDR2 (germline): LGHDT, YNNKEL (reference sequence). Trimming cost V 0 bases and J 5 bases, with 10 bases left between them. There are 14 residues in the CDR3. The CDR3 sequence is CASSQDSGGETQYF. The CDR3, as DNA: TGTGCCAGCAGCCAAGATTCAGGGGGGGAGACCCAGTACTTC.

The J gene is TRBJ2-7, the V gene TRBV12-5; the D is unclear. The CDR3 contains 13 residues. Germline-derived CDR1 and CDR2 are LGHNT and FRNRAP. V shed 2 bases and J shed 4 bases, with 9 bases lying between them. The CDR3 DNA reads TGTGCTAGTGGTTTGTCAGGATCGTACGAGCAGTACTTC. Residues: CASGLSGSYEQYF.

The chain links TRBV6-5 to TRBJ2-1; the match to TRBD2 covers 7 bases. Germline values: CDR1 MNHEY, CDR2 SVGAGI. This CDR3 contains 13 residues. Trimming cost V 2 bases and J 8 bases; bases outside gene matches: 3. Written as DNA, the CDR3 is TGTGCCAGCAGTTACGGGACTACGGATGAGCAGTTCTTC. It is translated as CASSYGTTDEQFF.